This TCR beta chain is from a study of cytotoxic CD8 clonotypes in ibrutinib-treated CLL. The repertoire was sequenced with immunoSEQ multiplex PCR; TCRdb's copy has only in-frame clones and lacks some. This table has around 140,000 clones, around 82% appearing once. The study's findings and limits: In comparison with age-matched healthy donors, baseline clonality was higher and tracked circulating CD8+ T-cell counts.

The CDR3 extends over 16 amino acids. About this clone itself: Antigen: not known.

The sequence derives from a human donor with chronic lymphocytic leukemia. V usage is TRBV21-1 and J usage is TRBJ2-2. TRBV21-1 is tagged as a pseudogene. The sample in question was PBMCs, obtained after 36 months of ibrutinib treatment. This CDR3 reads CASSKVRGQNTGELFF. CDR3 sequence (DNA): TGTGCCAGCAGCAAAGTTCGGGGGCAGAACACCGGGGAGCTGTTTTTT.